The 27 T cell receptor beta chains presented below share a single source sample, sequenced in a study of Tregs in tolerant kidney transplant recipients. Clones were sequenced by immunoSEQ multiplex PCR, and TCRdb holds only the in-frame ones, with some missing. The sample table sets out under 35,000 clones. Sequencing used CD8+ T cells from blood, obtained before the transplant. The receptors were sampled from a human donor who received a combined kidney and bone marrow transplant.

CDR3 protein: CASSFYREGTDTQYF. The part of the CDR3 DNA that was read is TGCGCCAGCAGCTTTTACAGGGAAGGCACAGATACG. The chain carries TRBV5-1 and TRBJ2-3; a possible D gene is TRBD1 (6 bases). The CDR3 extends 3 residues past the end of the read, so its final part is completed from the germline J gene. The CDR3 is 15 residues long. CDR1 and CDR2 (germline): SGHRS, YFSETQ. Trimming shortened V by 2 bases and J by 1 base, and 11 bases separated the two germline ends. Drawing the rest from reference TRBV5-1 and TRBJ2-3, the complete variable domain is KAGVTQTPRYLIKTRGQQVTLSCSPISGHRSVSWYQQTPGQGLQFLFEYFSETQRNKGNFPGRFSGRQFSNSRSEMNVSTLELGDSALYLCASSFYREGTDTQYFGPGTRLTVL.

Of note for this clone: Sequencing ends 3 residues short of the CDR3 end; the germline J gene provides the rest. The chain couples TRBV11-2 to TRBJ1-4; D not certain. Trimming left V 6 bases short and J 5 bases short, with 7 bases between. The CDR3 extends over 12 amino acids. CDR1 and CDR2 (germline): SGHAT, FQNNGV. The sequenced CDR3 bases are TGTGCCAGCAGGGGCAGCAATGAAAAA. The encoded protein is CASRGSNEK. The full CDR3 sequence reads CASRGSNEKLFF.

In regard to this clone: The read ends 3 residues shy of where the CDR3 ends; the end is completed using the germline J gene. V usage is TRBV9 and J usage is TRBJ2-7, with 7 bases identical to TRBD2. J lost 3 bases, V lost 4 bases, and 10 bases had no gene match. The CDR3 loop spans 15 amino acids. CDR1 and CDR2 (germline): SGDLS, YYNGEE. The CDR3 spells CASSIEAGPYYEQYF. The sequenced CDR3 bases are TGTGCCAGCAGCATAGAAGCGGGGCCCTACTACGAG.

A word on this clone: From the germline J gene comes the end of the CDR3, since the read stops 3 residues before it. V is TRBV29-1 and J is TRBJ1-1, with a weak D call TRBD1 (5 bases). Looked up from germline, CDR1 is SQVTM and CDR2 is ANQGSEA. V lost 6 bases, J lost 5 bases, and 7 bases lay in between. The CDR3 loop spans 10 amino acids. The part of the CDR3 DNA that was read is TGCAGCGTCGGGGGGACTGAA. Protein sequence: CSVGGTE. The full-length CDR3 reads as CSVGGTEAFF.

Regarding this clone: The DNA ends 3 residues before the CDR3 does, and the rest of the CDR3 is filled in from the germline J gene. The chain carries TRBV6-2 or TRBV6-3 and TRBJ2-3; D gene uncertain. Trimming left V 6 bases short and J 4 bases short, with 17 bases between. The CDR3 has 15 residues. Looked up from germline, CDR1 is MNHEY and CDR2 is SVGEGT. CDR3 residues: CASSPRRIYPDTQYF. CDR3 bases read: TGTGCCAGCAGCCCTAGACGGATTTACCCAGATACG.

In the case of this clone: Sequencing ends 3 residues short of the CDR3 end; the germline J gene provides the rest. The chain employs TRBV5-1 and TRBJ2-3, with TRBD2 matching over 10 bases. Looked up from germline, CDR1 is SGHRS and CDR2 is YFSETQ. The CDR3 is made up of 17 amino acids. V was pared by 4 bases and J by 2 bases, with 10 bases of the junction left unmatched. The CDR3 is CASSRNSLAGFTDTQYF. Partial CDR3 DNA: TGCGCCAGCAGCCGGAATTCACTAGCGGGGTTCACAGATACG.

To note about this clone: The read is 3 residues too short to cover the CDR3 end, so that end is filled in from the germline J gene. The rearrangement links TRBV20-1 to TRBJ1-2, with D perhaps TRBD1 (5 bases). Looked up from germline, CDR1 is DFQATT and CDR2 is SNEGSKA (reference sequence). Trimming took off 0 bases at V and 4 bases at J, with 9 bases between the two ends. The CDR3 loop spans 13 amino acids. This chain's CDR3 is CSARDGATYGYTF. Partial CDR3 DNA: TGCAGTGCTAGAGATGGGGCTACCTATGGC.

A word on this clone: Read data end 3 residues before the CDR3 end; the end is taken from the germline J gene. The rearrangement links TRBV7-9 to TRBJ1-4; no reliable D call. Trimming removed 5 bases at V and 10 bases at J, with 11 bases between. Germline-derived CDR1 and CDR2 are SEHNR and FQNEAQ (reference sequence). The CDR3 spans 12 residues. The CDR3 DNA, read in part, is TGTGCCAGCAGCCAAGGGTTAGGAAAA. It specifies CASSQGLGK. From start to end, the CDR3 is CASSQGLGKLFF.

On this clone: The read ends 3 residues before the CDR3 terminus; that terminus is restored from the germline J gene. V gene TRBV7-6 combines with J gene TRBJ2-7; possible D gene TRBD1, 5 bases. The CDR3 length is 14 residues. Germline CDR1 is SGHVS and CDR2 is FNYEAQ. Trimming removed 5 bases from V and 2 bases from J, with 13 bases in between. This CDR3 reads CASSPTEPAYEQYF. The sequenced part of the CDR3 DNA is TGTGCCAGCAGCCCGACAGAGCCAGCCTACGAG.

Of note for this clone: The CDR3 goes on 3 residues after the read ends, and that part is filled in from the germline J gene. J is TRBJ2-2 and V is TRBV12-5, with TRBD2 matching over 7 bases. V shed 4 bases, J shed 7 bases, and the junction held 6 bases outside the gene matches. This CDR3 comprises 14 residues. Germline CDR1 reads LGHNT; CDR2 reads FRNRAP. CDR3 DNA, as far as it was read: TGTGCTAGTGGTTCCGGACTAGACGACGGGGAG. Protein: CASGSGLDDGE. The CDR3 in its entirety is CASGSGLDDGELFF.

Of note for this clone: The read ends 3 residues shy of where the CDR3 ends; the end is completed using the germline J gene. The genes are TRBV19 and TRBJ2-2; 9 bases match TRBD1. Germline CDR1 is LNHDA and CDR2 is SQIVND (reference sequence). The CDR3 runs to 15 residues. CDR3 loop: CASSLDRGEVIELFF. The part of the CDR3 DNA that was read is TGTGCCAGTAGCCTCGACAGGGGGGAAGTAATTGAG. The variable domain in full, completed from reference TRBV19 and TRBJ2-2, reads DGGITQSPKYLFRKEGQNVTLSCEQNLNHDAMYWYRQDPGQGLRLIYYSQIVNDFQKGDIAEGYSVSREKKESFPLTVTSAQKNPTAFYLCASSLDRGEVIELFFGEGSRLTVL.

Comments on this clone: The read gets to within 3 residues of the CDR3 end, and the germline J gene fills in the rest. The chain recombines TRBV2 with TRBJ1-5; possibly TRBD1 for D (5 bases). The CDR3 is 15 amino acids. The germline CDR1 and CDR2 sequences are SNHLY and FYNNEI. V was trimmed by 5 bases and J by 0 bases, leaving 11 bases between them. The CDR3 region is CASSRDSFSNQPQHF. The part of the CDR3 DNA that was read is TGTGCCAGCAGTCGTGACAGCTTTAGCAATCAGCCC. The whole variable domain, filled in from reference TRBV2 and TRBJ1-5, reads EPEVTQTPSHQVTQMGQEVILRCVPISNHLYFYWYRQILGQKVEFLVSFYNNEISEKSEIFDDQFSVERPDGSNFTLKIRSTKLEDSAMYFCASSRDSFSNQPQHFGDGTRLSIL.

Of note for this clone: The CDR3 end is not reached by the read, which stops 3 residues before it; the germline J gene fills it in. V and J are TRBV20-1 and TRBJ2-7; unclear D gene. Per germline, CDR1 DFQATT and CDR2 SNEGSKA (reference sequence). This CDR3 comprises 15 residues. Trimming cost V 0 bases and J 3 bases, with 15 bases left between them. The DNA read from the CDR3 is TGCAGTGCTAGAGATATACGCGACTTAGGCTACGAG. This translates into CSARDIRDLGYE. The complete CDR3 sequence is CSARDIRDLGYEQYF.

As for this clone: The CDR3 end lies 3 residues beyond the end of the read and is filled in from the germline J gene. The chain recombines TRBV20-1 with TRBJ1-5; D is perhaps TRBD1 (6 bases). The CDR3 length is 13 residues. Trimming left V 6 bases short and J 7 bases short, with 16 bases between. The germline CDR1 and CDR2 sequences are DFQATT and SNEGSKA (reference sequence). The covered CDR3 bases are TGCAGTGCGCGGTCGGGGGGCGACCAGCCC. It encodes CSARSGGDQP. The entire CDR3 is CSARSGGDQPQHF.

A note on this clone: With the read ending 3 residues before the CDR3 end, the germline J gene is used to fill in that end. This sequence joins TRBV20-1 and TRBJ2-7, with D perhaps matching TRBD2 (6 bases). Germline-derived CDR1 and CDR2 are DFQATT and SNEGSKA (reference sequence). There are 13 residues in the CDR3. Trimming took off 5 bases at V and 0 bases at J, with 11 bases between the two ends. CDR3 DNA, as far as it was read: TGCAGTGCTCGCGGTAGCGGCTCCTACGAG. It codes for CSARGSGSYE. The CDR3 reads in full as CSARGSGSYEQYF.

Comments on this clone: The read stops 3 residues short of the end of the CDR3; the missing end is completed from the germline J gene. The rearrangement links TRBV7-3 to TRBJ2-2; possible D gene TRBD2, 6 bases. This CDR3 has 17 amino acids. From germline, CDR1 is SGHTA and CDR2 FQGTGA. V was shortened by 4 bases and J by 0 bases, with 15 bases between the two germline ends. CDR3 in amino acids: CASSSPPGGPNTGELFF. The covered CDR3 bases are TGTGCCAGCAGCTCCCCCCCCGGAGGGCCGAACACCGGGGAG.

A note on this clone: Read coverage stops 3 residues before the CDR3 terminus; the germline J gene supplies the remainder. This sequence joins TRBV18 and TRBJ2-5; 8 bases match TRBD2. The CDR3 is 14 amino acids. J was trimmed by 1 base and V by 6 bases; bases with no gene match: 4. CDR1 and CDR2 from the germline V gene are KGHSH and LQKENI. The part of the CDR3 DNA that was read is TGTGCCAGCTCGTTTCTAGCGGGCCAAGAGACC. As protein: CASSFLAGQET. The CDR3 as a whole reads CASSFLAGQETQYF.

Details on this clone: The read halts 3 residues ahead of the CDR3 end, with the missing end drawn from the germline J gene. The genes are TRBV12-3 or TRBV12-4 and TRBJ2-7; 7 bases are shared with TRBD2. V trimming: 6 bases; J trimming: 4 bases; junction bases outside the gene matches: 12. There are 15 residues in the CDR3. The sequenced part of the CDR3 DNA is TGTGCCAGCAGCCCACTAGCGTTGAGGGGATACGAG. It yields the protein CASSPLALRGYE. The CDR3, in full, reads CASSPLALRGYEQYF.

Notes on this clone: The read comes to an end 3 residues before the CDR3 does, leaving the germline J gene to fill in the end. V gene TRBV19 combines with J gene TRBJ2-1; 9 bases line up with TRBD2. This CDR3 is 15 amino acids long. With V trimmed by 2 bases and J by 4 bases, 3 bases remained unmatched. Germline loops: CDR1 LNHDA, CDR2 SQIVND (reference sequence). The CDR3 DNA, read in part, is TGTGCCAGTAGTATATCTAGCGGGAATTACAATGAG. The encoded protein is CASSISSGNYNE. The entire CDR3 protein is CASSISSGNYNEQFF.

Notes on this clone: The read falls 3 residues short of the CDR3 end, and the missing part is taken from the germline J gene. V is TRBV4-1 and J is TRBJ2-2; D is ambiguous. Per germline, CDR1 MGHRA and CDR2 YSYEKL. The CDR3 runs 15 residues. V lost 4 bases, J lost 8 bases, and 17 bases lay in between. Here the CDR3 reads CASSRWNSESGELFF. CDR3 DNA, as far as it was read: TGCGCCAGCAGCCGCTGGAACAGTGAGTCTGGGGAG.

In regard to this clone: The read gets to within 3 residues of the CDR3 end, and the germline J gene fills in the rest. The chain joins TRBV7-8 to TRBJ1-1; D may be TRBD1 (5 bases). The germline CDR1 and CDR2 sequences are SGHVS and FQNEAQ. The length of the CDR3 is 15 residues. The V end was cut by 5 bases, the J end by 2 bases, with 15 bases between. The CDR3 bases that were read are TGTGCCAGCAGCACCCAGGACAAAATCAACACTGAA. Protein product: CASSTQDKINTE. The CDR3, in full, reads CASSTQDKINTEAFF.

Points on this clone: The CDR3 end is not reached by the read, which stops 3 residues before it; the germline J gene fills it in. This chain joins TRBV7-2 and TRBJ2-7, with 13 nucleotides matching TRBD2. The CDR3 is 15 residues long. Trimming at V came to 5 bases and at J to 5 bases, leaving 6 bases not matched to a gene. Looked up from germline, CDR1 is SGHTA and CDR2 is FQGNSA. The CDR3 bases that were read are TGTGCCAGCAGCACCATCGGACTAGCGGGAGACGAG. Protein: CASSTIGLAGDE. The entire CDR3 reads CASSTIGLAGDEQYF.

The CDR3 loop reads CAWIDRDFAPPYGYTF. CDR3 DNA, as far as it was read: TGTGCCTGGATTGATAGGGACTTCGCACCCCCCTATGGC. The chain has TRBV30 and TRBJ1-2; maybe TRBD1 (5 bases). The read falls 3 residues short of the CDR3 end, and the missing part is taken from the germline J gene. Trimming pared 4 bases from V and 4 bases from J, leaving 22 bases between. Per germline, CDR1 GTSNPN and CDR2 SVGIG (reference sequence). This CDR3 has 16 amino acids.

In regard to this clone: The observed sequence ends 3 residues before the CDR3 terminus, with the missing tail filled in from the germline J gene. The chain recombines TRBV7-3 with TRBJ2-1, with D possibly matching TRBD1 (5 bases). Germline CDR1 is SGHTA and CDR2 is FQGTGA. V was shortened by 2 bases and J by 8 bases, with 13 bases between the two germline ends. This CDR3 comprises 14 residues. The CDR3 loop reads CASSLEQVDDEQFF. Partial CDR3 DNA: TGTGCCAGCAGCTTAGAACAGGTGGATGATGAG.

For this clone: Read coverage stops 3 residues before the CDR3 terminus; the germline J gene supplies the remainder. This rearrangement joins TRBV5-1 to TRBJ2-1, with a tentative D call TRBD2 (7 bases). The CDR3 sequence is 16 residues long. Trimming took off 0 bases at V and 2 bases at J, with 12 bases between the two ends. Germline loops: CDR1 SGHRS, CDR2 YFSETQ. The CDR3 sequence is CASSLEGGNAYNEQFF. CDR3 bases read: TGCGCCAGCAGCTTGGAGGGGGGGAATGCCTACAATGAG.

To note about this clone: With the read ending 3 residues before the CDR3 end, the germline J gene is used to fill in that end. This rearrangement joins TRBV20-1 to TRBJ1-5, with 12 bases fitting TRBD1. The CDR3 extends over 19 amino acids. From germline, CDR1 is DFQATT and CDR2 SNEGSKA (reference sequence). After removal of 0 bases from V and 0 bases from J, the junction contained 9 bases not matched to a gene. The CDR3 bases that were read are TGCAGTGCTAGAGATCAGGGACAGGGGGCGGTGTATAGCAATCAGCCC. Translating gives CSARDQGQGAVYSNQP. The full-length CDR3 reads as CSARDQGQGAVYSNQPQHF.

In regard to this clone: The CDR3 extends 3 residues past the end of the read, so its final part is completed from the germline J gene. The chain employs TRBV20-1 and TRBJ2-7; D is possibly TRBD2 (6 bases). The CDR3 runs to 14 residues. The germline gives CDR1 DFQATT, CDR2 SNEGSKA (reference sequence). V dropped 4 bases and J dropped 1 base, with 14 bases sitting between them. The CDR3 loop reads CSATGQRASYEQYF. CDR3 DNA, as far as it was read: TGCAGTGCTACCGGCCAGCGGGCTTCCTACGAG.